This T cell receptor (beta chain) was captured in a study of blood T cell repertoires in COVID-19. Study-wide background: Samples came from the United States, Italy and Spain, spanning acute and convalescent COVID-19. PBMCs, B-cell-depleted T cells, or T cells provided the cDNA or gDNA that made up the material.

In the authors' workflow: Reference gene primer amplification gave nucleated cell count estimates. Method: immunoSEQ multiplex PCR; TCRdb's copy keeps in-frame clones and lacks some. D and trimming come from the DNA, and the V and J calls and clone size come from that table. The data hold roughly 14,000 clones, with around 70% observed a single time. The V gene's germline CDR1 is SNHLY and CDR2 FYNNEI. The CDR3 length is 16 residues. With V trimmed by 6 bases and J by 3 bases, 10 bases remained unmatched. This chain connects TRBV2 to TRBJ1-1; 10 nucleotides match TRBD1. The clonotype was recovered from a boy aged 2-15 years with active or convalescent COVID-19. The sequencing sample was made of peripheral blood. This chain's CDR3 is CASRRQGASTDTEAFF. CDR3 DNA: TGTGCCAGCAGAAGACAGGGGGCTTCGACGGACACTGAAGCTTTCTTT.